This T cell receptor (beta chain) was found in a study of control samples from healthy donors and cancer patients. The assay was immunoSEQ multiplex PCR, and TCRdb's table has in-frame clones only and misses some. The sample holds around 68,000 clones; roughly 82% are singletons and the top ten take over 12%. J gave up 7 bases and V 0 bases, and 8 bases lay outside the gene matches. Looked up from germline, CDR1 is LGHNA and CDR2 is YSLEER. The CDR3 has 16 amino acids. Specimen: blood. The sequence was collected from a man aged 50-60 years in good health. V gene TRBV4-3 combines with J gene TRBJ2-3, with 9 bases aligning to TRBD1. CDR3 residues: CASSQDWDGTGNTQYF. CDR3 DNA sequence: TGCGCCAGCAGCCAAGACTGGGACGGGACAGGGAATACGCAGTATTTT.